These T cell receptor beta chains were read from a single sample in a study of cytomegalovirus exposure and HLA in healthy donors. Produced via immunoSEQ multiplex PCR; TCRdb's table is partial and in-frame only. The sample holds about 140,000 clones, around 73% seen once. Source material: PBMCs. The receptor source for this set is a female donor in good health and CMV-seronegative. The CDR3 runs from the conserved cysteine through the conserved F or W. A D gene is named only where the DNA matches it firmly. Clone size is not always given. Where it is, it says once, few, many or a class for expanded clones.

clone size: NA; CDR3 length: 15; D gene: NA; J gene: TRBJ2-1; V gene: TRBV2; CDR3 DNA: TGTGCCAGCACTACCCTCCGGAGACTATCCGATGAGCAGTTCTTC; CDR3 protein: CASTTLRRLSDEQFF
clone size: NA; CDR3 length: 18; D gene: TRBD2; J gene: TRBJ2-4; V gene: TRBV7-8; CDR3 DNA: TGTGCCAGCAGCTCCCTGTCGCTAGCGGGAGGGGCCAAAAACATTCAGTACTTC; CDR3 protein: CASSSLSLAGGAKNIQYF
clone size: once; CDR3 length: 13; D gene: TRBD1; J gene: TRBJ1-1; V gene: TRBV29-1; CDR3 DNA: TGCAGCGTTACCGGGACAGGGGGCAGTGAAGCTTTCTTT; CDR3 protein: CSVTGTGGSEAFF
clone size: NA; CDR3 length: 15; D gene: TRBD2; J gene: TRBJ2-3; V gene: TRBV27; CDR3 DNA: TGTGCCAGCAGGCCGAGCGGGGGGGGCACAGATACGCAGTATTTT; CDR3 protein: CASRPSGGGTDTQYF
clone size: NA; CDR3 length: 20; D gene: TRBD2; J gene: TRBJ2-1; V gene: TRBV9; CDR3 DNA: TGTGCCAGCAGCGTAGGGCGAGGGGCGGGGGGGGGTGGGACTTACAATGAGCAGTTCTTC; CDR3 protein: CASSVGRGAGGGGTYNEQFF
clone size: NA; CDR3 length: 14; D gene: TRBD1; J gene: TRBJ1-2; V gene: TRBV6-1; CDR3 DNA: TGTGCCCATACCCGTGGACAGGGGGAAGCTGGCTACACCTTC; CDR3 protein: CAHTRGQGEAGYTF
clone size: NA; CDR3 length: 16; D gene: NA; J gene: TRBJ1-1; V gene: TRBV2; CDR3 DNA: TGTGCCAGCAGTGTGACCGGGGGAATAGGGAACACTGAAGCTTTCTTT; CDR3 protein: CASSVTGGIGNTEAFF
clone size: NA; CDR3 length: 14; D gene: NA; J gene: TRBJ2-7; V gene: TRBV27; CDR3 DNA: TGTGCCAGCAGTTTCGCAGGGGGGCTCTACGAGCAGTACTTC; CDR3 protein: CASSFAGGLYEQYF
clone size: NA; CDR3 length: 17; D gene: TRBD2; J gene: TRBJ2-1; V gene: TRBV10-3; CDR3 DNA: TGTGCCATCAGTGGTGTAGGACTAGCGGGGGAGGGGTCTGAGCAGTTCTTC; CDR3 protein: CAISGVGLAGEGSEQFF
clone size: NA; CDR3 length: 17; D gene: NA; J gene: TRBJ1-5; V gene: TRBV28; CDR3 DNA: TGTGCCAGCAGAAATGCGGACACCTTTAGCCCCAATCAGCCCCAGCATTTT; CDR3 protein: CASRNADTFSPNQPQHF
clone size: NA; CDR3 length: 17; D gene: NA; J gene: TRBJ1-1; V gene: TRBV5-1; CDR3 DNA: TGCGCCAGCAGCACGCGGTGGCCACAGGGTAGGGGCACTGAAGCTTTCTTT; CDR3 protein: CASSTRWPQGRGTEAFF
clone size: once; CDR3 length: 19; D gene: TRBD2; J gene: TRBJ2-1; V gene: TRBV10-3; CDR3 DNA: TGTGCCATCAGTGAGGTGACTAGCGGAATAAAGACCTCCTACAATGAGCAGTTCTTC; CDR3 protein: CAISEVTSGIKTSYNEQFF
clone size: NA; CDR3 length: 16; D gene: NA; J gene: TRBJ2-1; V gene: TRBV27; CDR3 DNA: TGTGCCAGCAGTTTATCGGTCAGCGGAACACGGGATGAGCAGTTCTTC; CDR3 protein: CASSLSVSGTRDEQFF
clone size: NA; CDR3 length: 14; D gene: TRBD2; J gene: TRBJ2-2; V gene: TRBV11-3; CDR3 DNA: TGTGCCAGCAGCTTAGCTGCGGGGGCCGGGGAGCTGTTTTTT; CDR3 protein: CASSLAAGAGELFF
clone size: NA; CDR3 length: 15; D gene: TRBD2; J gene: TRBJ2-5; V gene: TRBV7-9; CDR3 DNA: TGTGCCAGCAGCCTGGGGGGAGGGCCTCAAGAGACCCAGTACTTC; CDR3 protein: CASSLGGGPQETQYF
clone size: NA; CDR3 length: 11; D gene: NA; J gene: TRBJ2-3; V gene: TRBV29-1; CDR3 DNA: TGCAGCGGGCTGGGCACAGATACGCAGTATTTT; CDR3 protein: CSGLGTDTQYF
clone size: once; CDR3 length: 18; D gene: NA; J gene: TRBJ2-5; V gene: TRBV7-9; CDR3 DNA: TGTGCCAGCAGCCGGGCTGGGGGAGGCCTACCCCCAGGGGAGACCCAGTACTTC; CDR3 protein: CASSRAGGGLPPGETQYF
clone size: NA; CDR3 length: 15; D gene: TRBD2; J gene: TRBJ2-3; V gene: TRBV27; CDR3 DNA: TGTGCCAGCAGTGCAATTTGGACTAGCAGGGATACGCAGTATTTT; CDR3 protein: CASSAIWTSRDTQYF
clone size: few; CDR3 length: 13; D gene: TRBD1; J gene: TRBJ1-3; V gene: TRBV19; CDR3 DNA: TGTGCCAGTAGACAGGGGCCTGGAAACACCATATATTTT; CDR3 protein: CASRQGPGNTIYF
clone size: NA; CDR3 length: 16; D gene: TRBD2; J gene: TRBJ2-3; V gene: TRBV13; CDR3 DNA: TGTGCCAGCAGCTTATTGACTAGCGGGGGCGCAGATACGCAGTATTTT; CDR3 protein: CASSLLTSGGADTQYF
clone size: NA; CDR3 length: 15; D gene: NA; J gene: TRBJ2-5; V gene: TRBV5-1; CDR3 DNA: TGCGCCAGCAGCTTGTCTGGCATACCGCGGGAGACCCAGTACTTC; CDR3 protein: CASSLSGIPRETQYF
clone size: NA; CDR3 length: 15; D gene: NA; J gene: TRBJ1-1; V gene: TRBV5-1; CDR3 DNA: TGCGCCAGCAGCTTGGATGGCAGAACCAACACTGAAGCTTTCTTT; CDR3 protein: CASSLDGRTNTEAFF
clone size: NA; CDR3 length: 15; D gene: NA; J gene: TRBJ2-5; V gene: TRBV7-3; CDR3 DNA: TGTGCCAGCAGCCCCACACAGGGAGGGGTAGAGACCCAGTACTTC; CDR3 protein: CASSPTQGGVETQYF
clone size: NA; CDR3 length: 15; D gene: TRBD1; J gene: TRBJ1-2; V gene: TRBV7-2; CDR3 DNA: TGTGCCAGCAGCTTAGTTGGGACAGATCCCTATGGCTACACCTTC; CDR3 protein: CASSLVGTDPYGYTF
clone size: NA; CDR3 length: 14; D gene: NA; J gene: TRBJ2-5; V gene: TRBV5-4; CDR3 DNA: TGTGCCAGCAGCTCTGACGGGTTTGGGGAGACCCAGTACTTC; CDR3 protein: CASSSDGFGETQYF
clone size: NA; CDR3 length: 15; D gene: TRBD2; J gene: TRBJ2-1; V gene: TRBV29-1; CDR3 DNA: TGCAGCGTTGAGTGGGGACTACTTCTCTACAATGAGCAGTTCTTC; CDR3 protein: CSVEWGLLLYNEQFF
clone size: NA; CDR3 length: 15; D gene: NA; J gene: TRBJ1-6; V gene: TRBV2; CDR3 DNA: TGTGCCACCGGGGGTGAGAGCTCCTATAATTCACCCCTCCACTTT; CDR3 protein: CATGGESSYNSPLHF
clone size: NA; CDR3 length: 13; D gene: TRBD1; J gene: TRBJ2-7; V gene: TRBV29-1; CDR3 DNA: TGCAGCGTGGGACAGGGTCGGACCAACGAGCAGTACTTC; CDR3 protein: CSVGQGRTNEQYF
clone size: NA; CDR3 length: 15; D gene: NA; J gene: TRBJ2-7; V gene: TRBV28; CDR3 DNA: TGTGCCAGCAGTTTACCGGGACTTTCCGCCCACGAGCAGTACTTC; CDR3 protein: CASSLPGLSAHEQYF
clone size: NA; CDR3 length: 13; D gene: TRBD1; J gene: TRBJ2-7; V gene: TRBV28; CDR3 DNA: TGTGCCAGCAGTCCCTCGGACAGGTACGAGCAGTACTTC; CDR3 protein: CASSPSDRYEQYF
clone size: NA; CDR3 length: 15; D gene: NA; J gene: TRBJ1-3; V gene: TRBV6-1; CDR3 DNA: TGTGCCAGCAGTGAAGCACAGGGCTCTGGAAACACCATATATTTT; CDR3 protein: CASSEAQGSGNTIYF
clone size: few; CDR3 length: 13; D gene: NA; J gene: TRBJ1-1; V gene: TRBV30; CDR3 DNA: TGTGCCTGGAAGTCGGGGGTGAACACTGAAGCTTTCTTT; CDR3 protein: CAWKSGVNTEAFF
clone size: NA; CDR3 length: 16; D gene: TRBD2; J gene: TRBJ2-5; V gene: TRBV5-5; CDR3 DNA: TGTGCCAGCAGCTCACTAGCGGGGGCCGCTCAAGAGACCCAGTACTTC; CDR3 protein: CASSSLAGAAQETQYF
clone size: NA; CDR3 length: 15; D gene: NA; J gene: TRBJ2-2; V gene: TRBV28; CDR3 DNA: TGTGCCAGCAGGTCCGACAGGCAATACACCGGGGAGCTGTTTTTT; CDR3 protein: CASRSDRQYTGELFF
clone size: NA; CDR3 length: 14; D gene: NA; J gene: TRBJ1-1; V gene: TRBV6-1; CDR3 DNA: TGTGCCAGCGGGGGGGGAGGGAGGAACACTGAAGCTTTCTTT; CDR3 protein: CASGGGGRNTEAFF
clone size: NA; CDR3 length: 18; D gene: NA; J gene: TRBJ1-1; V gene: TRBV5-6; CDR3 DNA: TGTGCCAGCAGCTTGGGAAGGGGGGGGAAGGTCGTGGGAACTGAAGCTTTCTTT; CDR3 protein: CASSLGRGGKVVGTEAFF
clone size: NA; CDR3 length: 14; D gene: TRBD1; J gene: TRBJ1-6; V gene: TRBV2; CDR3 DNA: TGTGCCAGCAGTGAGGACAGGGGGTGGTCACCCCTCCACTTT; CDR3 protein: CASSEDRGWSPLHF
clone size: NA; CDR3 length: 13; D gene: TRBD1; J gene: TRBJ1-2; V gene: TRBV5-4; CDR3 DNA: TGTGCCAGCAGGGCCACAGGGGGGCATGGCTACACCTTC; CDR3 protein: CASRATGGHGYTF
clone size: NA; CDR3 length: 13; D gene: NA; J gene: TRBJ2-1; V gene: TRBV27; CDR3 DNA: TGTGCCAGCAGCGGTCGGCGGCCCGAGGAGCAGTTCTTC; CDR3 protein: CASSGRRPEEQFF
clone size: NA; CDR3 length: 9; D gene: NA; J gene: TRBJ1-5; V gene: TRBV28; CDR3 DNA: TGTGCCAGCAGTCCTCCCCAGCATTTT; CDR3 protein: CASSPPQHF
clone size: NA; CDR3 length: 16; D gene: NA; J gene: TRBJ2-2; V gene: TRBV5-1; CDR3 DNA: TGCGCCAGCAGCAGCTACAGGGTTCAGGGCACCGGGGAGCTGTTTTTT; CDR3 protein: CASSSYRVQGTGELFF
clone size: NA; CDR3 length: 14; D gene: NA; J gene: TRBJ2-7; V gene: TRBV7-2; CDR3 DNA: TGTGCCAGCAGCTTAGATATCAGGGTGATAGAGCAGTACTTC; CDR3 protein: CASSLDIRVIEQYF